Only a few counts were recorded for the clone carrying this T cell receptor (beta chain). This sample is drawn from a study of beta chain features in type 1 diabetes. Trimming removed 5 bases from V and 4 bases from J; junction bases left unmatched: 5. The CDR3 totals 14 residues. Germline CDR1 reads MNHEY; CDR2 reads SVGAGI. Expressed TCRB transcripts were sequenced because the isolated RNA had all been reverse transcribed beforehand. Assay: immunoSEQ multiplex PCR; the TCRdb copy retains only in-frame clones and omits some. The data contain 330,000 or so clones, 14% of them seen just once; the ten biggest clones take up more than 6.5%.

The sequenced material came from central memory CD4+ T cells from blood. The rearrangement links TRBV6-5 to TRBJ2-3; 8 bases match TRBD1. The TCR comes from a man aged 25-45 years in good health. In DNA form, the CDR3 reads TGTGCCAGCAGTCAGGGACAGGCAGCAGATACGCAGTATTTT. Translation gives CASSQGQAADTQYF.